These 7 T cell receptor beta chains share one sample of origin, sequenced in a study of T and B cells in COVID-19 patients (dated by TCRdb to between 2020 and 2021). TRB repertoires were amplified from approximately 250-500 ng of genomic DNA extracted from blood. The sequencer listed for this sample is Illumina MiSeq. Multiplex PCR with BIOMED2 TRB-A/B primer pools was used to amplify the TRB rearrangements. Using fastp trimming at Q25 and MiXCR clonotype assembly, TCRdb reanalyzed the public sequencing data and kept in-frame beta chains. Identical CDR3 protein sequences are pooled into one entry, listed with their most common genes and DNA. The sample table holds approximately 17,000 distinct CDR3 sequences, of which around 28% were seen once. Clones ranked in the top ten supply 3.1% of the sample. The sequencing sample was made of blood. The origin of the receptors is a human donor who had recovered from COVID-19.

This clonotype counts as medium-sized. The CDR3 coding sequence is TGTGCCAGCTCACCAGGCAGGGCACCCGAGACCCAGTACTTC. It encodes CASSPGRAPETQYF. The chain carries TRBV18 and TRBJ2-5; D is possibly TRBD1 (5 bases). The CDR3 extends over 14 amino acids. V was shortened by 2 bases and J by 5 bases, with 12 bases between the two germline ends. Germline CDR1 and CDR2: KGHSH and LQKENI. Full variable domain (remainder filled in from reference TRBV18 and TRBJ2-5): NAGVMQNPRHLVRRRGQEARLRCSPMKGHSHVYWYRQLPEEGLKFMVYLQKENIIDESGMPKERFSAEFPKEGPSILRIQQVVRGDSAAYFCASSPGRAPETQYFGPGTRLLVL.

This clonotype is labeled medium-sized (0.01 to 0.1%). The CDR3: CASSPNTGGTGELFF. The CDR3 nucleotides read TGTGCCAGCAGTCCCAACACGGGGGGCACCGGGGAGCTGTTTTTT. The chain carries TRBV27 and TRBJ2-2; 7 bases line up with TRBD2. This CDR3 region has 15 residues. The germline CDR1 and CDR2 sequences are MNHEY and SMNVEV (reference sequence). V trimming: 5 bases; J trimming: 4 bases; junction bases outside the gene matches: 7.

Only a few counts were recorded for this clonotype. The gene calls are TRBV6-2 or TRBV6-3 and TRBJ2-6, with a weak D call TRBD2 (5 bases). Deletions cut 7 bases from V and 1 base from J, with 14 bases between. The length of the CDR3 is 16 residues. Germline loops: CDR1 MNHEY, CDR2 SVGEGT. CDR3 amino acids: CASTGGGHSGANVLTF. The CDR3, as DNA: TGTGCCAGCACCGGAGGAGGCCATTCTGGGGCCAACGTCCTGACTTTC.

This clonotype was seen ten or more times. The genes are TRBV18 and TRBJ2-6; TRBD1 aligns across 10 bases. Germline V lookup: CDR1 KGHSH, CDR2 LQKENI. The V gene end was trimmed by 4 bases and the J gene end by 0 bases; junction bases not matched to a gene: 12. This CDR3 is built from 20 residues. DNA for the CDR3: TGTGCCAGCTCACTGCTGCCGGGACAGGGGACGGCCTCTGGGGCCAACGTCCTGACTTTC. Its protein is CASSLLPGQGTASGANVLTF.

With regard to this clonotype: A read error may be the cause here, since a much bigger clone is one base away. The rearrangement joins TRBV6-5 to TRBJ2-7, with D perhaps being TRBD1 or TRBD2 (5 bases each). This CDR3 has 14 residues. V lost 5 bases to trimming and J lost 5 bases, with 16 bases between them. CDR1 MNHEY and CDR2 SVGAGI come from the germline V gene. CDR3 nucleotide sequence: TGTGCCAGCAGTGGGACCGGGCGTCGGGACGAGCAGTACTTC. Amino acids: CASSGTGRRDEQYF.

Many counts were recorded for this clonotype. This sequence joins TRBV18 and TRBJ2-7; D is uncertain. The V end was cut by 2 bases, the J end by 12 bases, with 8 bases between. Looked up from germline, CDR1 is KGHSH and CDR2 is LQKENI. The CDR3 consists of 10 residues. This CDR3 reads CASSPFPRYF. CDR3 DNA: TGTGCCAGCTCACCATTTCCCCGGTACTTC.

The table lists this clonotype with a few counts. The chain couples TRBV6-5 to TRBJ2-7, with TRBD1 matching over 8 bases. The CDR3 extends over 15 amino acids. The germline gives CDR1 MNHEY, CDR2 SVGAGI. The ends lost 2 bases at V and 4 bases at J; junction bases unmatched: 7. This CDR3 is CASSYGGTGVYEQYF. The CDR3 nucleotides are TGTGCCAGCAGTTACGGAGGGACAGGAGTTTACGAGCAGTACTTC.